Shown below are 20 T cell receptor beta chains from a single sample sequenced in a study of blood T cell repertoires in COVID-19. Produced via immunoSEQ multiplex PCR; TCRdb's table is partial and in-frame only. Of around 60,000 clones listed, around 89% are singletons. The sequencing sample was made of peripheral blood. These receptor sequences come from an older woman with COVID-19, enrolled during active disease.

The rearrangement uses TRBV18 and TRBJ1-2; D remains unclear. Germline CDR1 reads KGHSH; CDR2 reads LQKENI. The CDR3 has 11 residues. V was shortened by 4 bases and J by 5 bases, with 5 bases between the two germline ends. CDR3 bases: TGTGCCAGCTCACTAGCGTATGGCTACACCTTC. Translated, it gives CASSLAYGYTF.

This clone was seen a single time. The genes are TRBV3-1 (or the pseudogene TRBV3-2) and TRBJ2-3, with D unresolved. Trimming left V 0 bases short and J 0 bases short, with 13 bases between. The CDR3 has 17 amino acids. CDR1 is LGHDT, CDR2 YNNKEL, per germline (reference sequence). The CDR3 region is CASSQDNGATSTDTQYF. The CDR3 DNA follows: TGTGCCAGCAGCCAAGATAACGGAGCAACTAGCACAGATACGCAGTATTTT.

The chain uses TRBV13 and TRBJ2-1, with D uncertain. The CDR3 has 13 amino acids. Germline CDR1 reads PRHDT; CDR2 reads FYEKMQ (reference sequence). The V end was cut by 1 base, the J end by 9 bases, with 10 bases between. CDR3 in amino acids: CASSLVTVGEQFF. The CDR3 nucleotides are TGTGCCAGCAGCTTAGTTACAGTCGGTGAGCAGTTCTTC.

The rearrangement links TRBV15 to TRBJ2-3; D is perhaps TRBD2 (5 bases). The V and J ends lost 5 bases and 2 bases respectively, with 8 bases between them. CDR1 is LNHNV and CDR2 is YYDKDF in the germline V gene (reference sequence). The CDR3 totals 13 residues. The CDR3 loop reads CATSQDFTDTQYF. The CDR3 DNA follows: TGTGCCACCAGCCAGGACTTCACAGATACGCAGTATTTT.

This chain uses TRBV6-2 or TRBV6-3 with TRBJ2-7; 11 bases are a match to TRBD2. CDR3 size: 16 residues. Germline V gives CDR1 MNHEY, CDR2 SVGEGT. V gave up 4 bases and J gave up 0 bases; unmatched junction bases: 5. This chain's CDR3 is CASSFKTSGISYEQYF. The CDR3 DNA sequence: TGTGCCAGCAGTTTTAAGACTAGCGGGATCTCCTACGAGCAGTACTTC.

The chain couples TRBV4-2 to TRBJ1-5; 7 bases line up with TRBD1. The CDR3 sequence is 15 residues long. Looked up from germline, CDR1 is LGHNA and CDR2 is YNFKEQ. V was clipped by 0 bases and J by 6 bases; unmatched bases: 5. This CDR3 reads CASSQEGAGGQPQHF. The CDR3 nucleotides are TGTGCCAGCAGCCAAGAAGGGGCAGGGGGTCAGCCCCAGCATTTT.

This chain uses TRBV21-1 with TRBJ1-5. TRBV21-1 constitutes a pseudogene. The CDR3 runs to 14 residues. CDR3 bases: TGTGCCAGTAAGGACGGGGGTAGCAATCAGCCCCAGCATTTT. This gives the protein CASKDGGSNQPQHF.

The rearrangement links TRBV28 to TRBJ2-6, with a possible D match to TRBD2 (5 bases). This CDR3 is 18 amino acids long. Trimming took 5 bases from V and 2 from J, leaving 19 bases between them. Germline-derived CDR1 and CDR2 are MDHEN and SYDVKM. This chain's CDR3 is CASSPIGPLAPGANVLTF. Here the CDR3 DNA reads TGTGCCAGCAGTCCGATCGGCCCCCTAGCTCCTGGGGCCAACGTCCTGACTTTC.

The rearrangement uses TRBV3-1 (or the pseudogene TRBV3-2) and TRBJ2-1, with 11 nucleotides matching TRBD2. V shed 4 bases, J shed 4 bases, and the junction held 12 bases outside the gene matches. There are 18 residues in the CDR3. The germline V gene encodes CDR1 LGHDT and CDR2 YNNKEL (reference sequence). The DNA of the CDR3 is TGTGCCAGCAGCCGTTTCTCCGGGACTAGCGGATCGTACAATGAGCAGTTCTTC. This gives the protein CASSRFSGTSGSYNEQFF.

The count of this clone is one. The genes are TRBV5-1 and TRBJ2-3; the D is unclear. The germline V gene encodes CDR1 SGHRS and CDR2 YFSETQ. The V and J ends lost 2 bases and 2 bases respectively, with 12 bases between them. This CDR3 is built from 15 residues. CDR3: CASSLSVLNTDTQYF. The CDR3 bases are TGCGCCAGCAGCTTAAGCGTGCTTAACACAGATACGCAGTATTTT.

The CDR3 sequence: CATQTSGGSTDTQYF. Written as DNA, the CDR3 is TGCGCCACCCAGACTAGCGGGGGGAGCACAGATACGCAGTATTTT. This chain connects TRBV5-1 to TRBJ2-3; 13 bases map to TRBD2. Germline V gene data show CDR1 as SGHRS and CDR2 as YFSETQ. The CDR3 has 15 residues. V was clipped by 9 bases and J by 0 bases; unmatched bases: 4.

The chain has TRBV6-5 and TRBJ2-7; a weak D match, TRBD2 (6 bases). The CDR3 is 15 residues long. V was shortened by 0 bases and J by 0 bases, with 9 bases between the two germline ends. Germline V gene sequence: CDR1 MNHEY, CDR2 SVGAGI. The CDR3 sequence is CASSYSGGDSYEQYF. In nucleotides, the CDR3 is TGTGCCAGCAGTTACTCGGGCGGGGACTCCTACGAGCAGTACTTC.

V gene TRBV4-3 combines with J gene TRBJ2-7; a possible D gene is TRBD1 (5 bases). The V end was cut by 5 bases, the J end by 12 bases, with 11 bases between. Germline lookup yields CDR1 LGHNA and CDR2 YSLEER. CDR3 size: 10 residues. CDR3 in DNA: TGCGCCAGCAGCGCCAGGGATACGTACTTC. It is translated as CASSARDTYF.

The chain has TRBV10-3 and TRBJ2-7, with TRBD2 matching over 11 bases. The trim removed 0 bases at V and 4 bases at J, leaving 2 bases unmatched. The CDR3 totals 15 residues. The germline CDR1 and CDR2 sequences are ENHRY and SYGVKD. CDR3 coding DNA: TGTGCCATCAGTGAGTCGGGGACTAGCGGATACGAGCAGTACTTC. It yields the protein CAISESGTSGYEQYF.

The genes are TRBV9 and TRBJ1-2; TRBD1 aligns across 7 bases. This CDR3 is 14 amino acids long. Per germline, CDR1 SGDLS and CDR2 YYNGEE. Trimming at V came to 4 bases and at J to 3 bases, leaving 6 bases not matched to a gene. CDR3 coding DNA: TGTGCCAGCAGCACATGGACAGGCGACTATGGCTACACCTTC. This gives the protein CASSTWTGDYGYTF.

The chain couples TRBV24-1 to TRBJ2-3; 12 bases match TRBD1. V shed 10 bases, J shed 4 bases, and the junction held 5 bases outside the gene matches. From germline, CDR1 is KGHDR and CDR2 SFDVKD. The CDR3 spans 14 residues. The DNA of the CDR3 is TGTGCCACAAAGGGACAGGGGGCCCCAGATACGCAGTATTTT. As protein: CATKGQGAPDTQYF.

This clone was picked up a small number of times. The chain is built from TRBV19 and TRBJ1-5; D unresolved. Germline CDR1 is LNHDA and CDR2 is SQIVND (reference sequence). CDR3 length equals 14 residues. V lost 3 bases, J lost 4 bases, and 10 bases lay in between. The CDR3 sequence: CASSIASGNQPQHF. CDR3 DNA: TGTGCCAGTAGTATCGCGTCGGGGAATCAGCCCCAGCATTTT. The variable domain in full, completed from reference TRBV19 and TRBJ1-5, reads DGGITQSPKYLFRKEGQNVTLSCEQNLNHDAMYWYRQDPGQGLRLIYYSQIVNDFQKGDIAEGYSVSREKKESFPLTVTSAQKNPTAFYLCASSIASGNQPQHFGDGTRLSIL.

This chain joins TRBV6-2 or TRBV6-3 and TRBJ2-7; D not resolved. The CDR3 is 12 amino acids. Germline V gives CDR1 MNHEY, CDR2 SVGEGT. With 2 bases removed from V and 5 bases from J, the gap between germline ends came to 7 bases. Here the CDR3 DNA reads TGTGCCAGCAGTTACCGGAGCCACGAGCAGTACTTC. Protein product: CASSYRSHEQYF.

This chain connects TRBV18 to TRBJ2-7; 9 positions agree with TRBD1. The CDR3 runs 14 residues. The germline CDR1 and CDR2 sequences are KGHSH and LQKENI. Trimming at V came to 6 bases and at J to 1 base, leaving 4 bases not matched to a gene. The CDR3 is CASSRGTGSYEQYF. Written as DNA, the CDR3 is TGTGCCAGCTCCCGAGGGACAGGGTCCTACGAGCAGTACTTC.

This clone was observed a single time. The V call is TRBV29-1, the J call TRBJ2-5; weak D call: TRBD2 (5 bases). CDR3 length: 14 residues. Germline V lookup: CDR1 SQVTM, CDR2 ANQGSEA. Trimming took off 7 bases at V and 9 bases at J, with 24 bases between the two ends. DNA of the CDR3: TGCAGCGCCGAGGGTTTGGGCCCCCACGGGGCCCAGTACTTC. Encoded protein: CSAEGLGPHGAQYF. Filled out from reference TRBV29-1 and TRBJ2-5, the complete variable domain reads SAVISQKPSRDICQRGTSLTIQCQVDSQVTMMFWYRQQPGQSLTLIATANQGSEATYESGFVIDKFPISRPNLTFSTLTVSNMSPEDSSIYLCSAEGLGPHGAQYFGPGTRLLVL.